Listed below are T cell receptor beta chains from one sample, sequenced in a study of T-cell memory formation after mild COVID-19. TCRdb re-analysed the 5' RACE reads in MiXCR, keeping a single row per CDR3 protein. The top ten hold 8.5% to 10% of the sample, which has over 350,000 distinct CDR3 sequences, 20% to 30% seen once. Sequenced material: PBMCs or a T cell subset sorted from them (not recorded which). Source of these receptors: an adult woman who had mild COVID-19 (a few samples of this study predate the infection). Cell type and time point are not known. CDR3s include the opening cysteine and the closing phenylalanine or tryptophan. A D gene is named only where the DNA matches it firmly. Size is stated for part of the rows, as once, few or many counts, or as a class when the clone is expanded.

CDR3: CATRDSLWSTDTQYF; DNA: TGTGCCACACGGGACTCCTTATGGAGCACAGATACGCAGTATTTT; D: .; size: few; V: TRBV24-1; J: TRBJ2-3
CDR3: CASSLSRGMYNEQFF; DNA: TGTGCCAGCAGCCTGTCCCGCGGGATGTACAATGAGCAGTTCTTC; D: .; size: few; V: TRBV11-3; J: TRBJ2-1
CDR3: CASSLRVLAAGVNTEAFF; DNA: TGTGCCAGCAGCTTACGTGTTTTGGCAGCCGGGGTGAACACTGAAGCTTTCTTT; D: .; size: few; V: TRBV7-8; J: TRBJ1-1
CDR3: CASSVTQGLDTQYF; DNA: TGTGCCAGCAGCGTAACCCAGGGGCTAGATACGCAGTATTTT; D: .; size: .; V: TRBV9; J: TRBJ2-3
CDR3: CASRQGAKNYGYTF; DNA: TGTGCCAGCAGACAGGGGGCTAAAAACTATGGCTACACCTTC; D: TRBD1; size: few; V: TRBV6-5; J: TRBJ1-2
CDR3: CASSSYRGRLEQYF; DNA: TGTGCCAGCAGTTCATACAGGGGGCGCCTCGAGCAGTACTTC; D: TRBD1; size: few; V: TRBV12-3/TRBV12-4; J: TRBJ2-7
CDR3: CASSVRARDTEAFF; DNA: TGTGCCAGCAGCGTAAGGGCCAGGGACACTGAAGCTTTCTTT; D: .; size: few; V: TRBV12-3/TRBV12-4; J: TRBJ1-1
CDR3: CASSQSCKECSYEQYF; DNA: TGCGCCAGCAGTCAATCGTGTAAGGAGTGCTCCTACGAGCAGTACTTC; D: .; size: few; V: TRBV23-1; J: TRBJ2-7
CDR3: CASSPGGQGGHEQYF; DNA: TGTGCCAGCAGTCCTGGGGGACAGGGGGGCCACGAGCAGTACTTC; D: TRBD1; size: few; V: TRBV7-2; J: TRBJ2-7
CDR3: CASSQGGALPGYGYTF; DNA: TGTGCCAGCAGCCAAGGGGGGGCTCTCCCGGGGTATGGCTACACCTTC; D: .; size: .; V: TRBV14; J: TRBJ1-2
CDR3: CASSPAGHSYEQYF; DNA: TGTGCCAGCAGCCCCGCGGGGCACTCCTACGAGCAGTACTTC; D: .; size: .; V: TRBV11-1; J: TRBJ2-7
CDR3: CASSLPGPGDEQYF; DNA: TGTGCCAGCAGCTTACCGGGACCTGGAGACGAGCAGTACTTC; D: .; size: .; V: TRBV5-4; J: TRBJ2-7
CDR3: CSARAGPTNTEAFF; DNA: TGCAGTGCTAGAGCCGGGCCGACGAACACTGAAGCTTTCTTT; D: .; size: few; V: TRBV20-1; J: TRBJ1-1
CDR3: CASSEYGRGGSYEQYF; DNA: TGTGCCAGCAGTGAATACGGAAGGGGCGGGAGCTACGAGCAGTACTTC; D: TRBD2; size: few; V: TRBV25-1; J: TRBJ2-7
CDR3: CASSFLAPTDTQYF; DNA: TGCGCCAGCAGCTTTCTAGCCCCCACAGATACGCAGTATTTT; D: .; size: few; V: TRBV5-1; J: TRBJ2-3
CDR3: CASSTPRLAGAKDYNEQFF; DNA: TGTGCCAGCAGCACCCCCCGATTAGCGGGGGCTAAGGACTACAATGAGCAGTTCTTC; D: TRBD2; size: .; V: TRBV9; J: TRBJ2-1
CDR3: CASSPRGQVGNSPLHF; DNA: TGTGCCAGCAGCCCGAGGGGACAGGTCGGAAATTCACCCCTCCACTTT; D: TRBD1; size: few; V: TRBV7-9; J: TRBJ1-6
CDR3: CASSYSLAGGPSDEQYF; DNA: TGTGCCAGCAGTTACTCGTTAGCGGGAGGGCCTTCCGACGAGCAGTACTTC; D: TRBD2; size: .; V: TRBV6-6; J: TRBJ2-7
CDR3: CASSLWLAGGEQFF; DNA: TGCGCCAGCAGCTTGTGGCTAGCGGGAGGGGAGCAGTTCTTC; D: TRBD2; size: .; V: TRBV5-1; J: TRBJ2-1
CDR3: CSARDPGQGFGYTF; DNA: TGCAGTGCTAGAGATCCGGGACAGGGGTTTGGCTACACCTTC; D: TRBD1; size: .; V: TRBV20-1; J: TRBJ1-2
CDR3: CASSLYSPGGNSPLHF; DNA: TGCGCCAGCAGCTTGTATTCCCCAGGGGGTAATTCACCCCTCCACTTT; D: TRBD1; size: many; V: TRBV5-1; J: TRBJ1-6
CDR3: CASRKSLAGAVSTPRGDEQFF; DNA: TGCGCCAGCAGGAAATCCCTAGCGGGAGCCGTCAGCACCCCCCGAGGAGATGAGCAGTTCTTC; D: TRBD2; size: .; V: TRBV5-1; J: TRBJ2-1
CDR3: CASSLTRDSYEQYF; DNA: TGTGCCAGCAGCTTAACCCGGGACTCCTACGAGCAGTACTTC; D: .; size: few; V: TRBV7-6; J: TRBJ2-7
CDR3: CASSLRSGGNEQFF; DNA: TGTGCCAGCAGTTTGAGGTCCGGGGGGAATGAGCAGTTCTTC; D: TRBD2; size: .; V: TRBV6-2/TRBV6-3; J: TRBJ2-1
CDR3: CSADGTGEYNEQFF; DNA: TGCAGCGCCGACGGGACAGGAGAATACAATGAGCAGTTCTTC; D: TRBD1; size: .; V: TRBV29-1; J: TRBJ2-1
CDR3: CSAIRGDRREQYF; DNA: TGCAGTGCTATTCGGGGAGATAGGAGAGAGCAGTACTTC; D: .; size: few; V: TRBV20-1; J: TRBJ2-7
CDR3: CASSEPGGPTDTQYF; DNA: TGTGCCAGCAGTGAGCCAGGGGGCCCCACAGATACGCAGTATTTT; D: TRBD1; size: few; V: TRBV25-1; J: TRBJ2-3
CDR3: CASSFISHEQFF; DNA: TGTGCCAGCAGTTTTATTAGCCATGAGCAGTTCTTC; D: .; size: .; V: TRBV27; J: TRBJ2-1
CDR3: CASSHGQGADEQYF; DNA: TGTGCCAGCTCTCACGGACAGGGGGCTGACGAGCAGTACTTC; D: TRBD1; size: many; V: TRBV18; J: TRBJ2-7
CDR3: CASSMTASYEQYF; DNA: TGTGCCAGCTCCATGACAGCCTCCTACGAGCAGTACTTC; D: .; size: few; V: TRBV2; J: TRBJ2-7
CDR3: CASSWASAEQFF; DNA: TGTGCCAGCAGCTGGGCGTCGGCAGAGCAGTTCTTC; D: .; size: .; V: TRBV5-6; J: TRBJ2-1
CDR3: CASSLKRVQAYGYTF; DNA: TGTGCCAGCAGTTTAAAAAGAGTACAGGCCTATGGCTACACCTTC; D: .; size: .; V: TRBV12-3/TRBV12-4; J: TRBJ1-2
CDR3: CSARRPTGSDTEAFF; DNA: TGCAGTGCTCGCAGGCCCACAGGGTCGGACACTGAAGCTTTCTTT; D: .; size: .; V: TRBV20-1; J: TRBJ1-1
CDR3: CAITLGRGSEDTQYF; DNA: TGTGCCATTACCCTAGGGCGCGGGTCGGAAGATACGCAGTATTTT; D: .; size: .; V: TRBV11-3; J: TRBJ2-3
CDR3: CASSQDRENYEQYF; DNA: TGTGCCAGTAGTCAGGACAGGGAGAACTACGAGCAGTACTTC; D: TRBD1; size: few; V: TRBV19; J: TRBJ2-7
CDR3: CAWTEAGGTYNEQFF; DNA: TGTGCCTGGACCGAAGCGGGAGGAACCTACAATGAGCAGTTCTTC; D: TRBD2; size: once; V: TRBV30; J: TRBJ2-1
CDR3: CASSKGLLEYGYTF; DNA: TGTGCCAGCAGTAAAGGCCTTCTCGAGTATGGCTACACCTTC; D: .; size: few; V: TRBV2; J: TRBJ1-2
CDR3: CASSVGLADNTGELFF; DNA: TGTGCCAGCAGCGTAGGCCTAGCGGATAACACCGGGGAGCTGTTTTTT; D: TRBD2; size: few; V: TRBV9; J: TRBJ2-2
CDR3: CASSQDSGASSYNEQFF; DNA: TGTGCCAGCAGCCAAGATAGCGGGGCGAGCTCCTACAATGAGCAGTTCTTC; D: TRBD2; size: .; V: TRBV4-2; J: TRBJ2-1
CDR3: CASSLTGGLMNTEAFF; DNA: TGTGCCAGCAGCTTAACAGGGGGGCTCATGAACACTGAAGCTTTCTTT; D: TRBD1; size: .; V: TRBV7-2; J: TRBJ1-1
CDR3: CASSDPNRQGVRYEQYF; DNA: TGCGCCAGCAGCGATCCGAACCGACAGGGAGTGAGGTACGAGCAGTACTTC; D: TRBD1; size: few; V: TRBV4-1; J: TRBJ2-7
CDR3: CATSGGAGDTQYF; DNA: TGTGCCACCAGCGGGGGGGCCGGAGATACGCAGTATTTT; D: TRBD2; size: few; V: TRBV24-1; J: TRBJ2-3
CDR3: CASSDLGGETGELFF; DNA: TGTGCCAGCAGTGACTTGGGAGGGGAGACCGGGGAGCTGTTTTTT; D: TRBD2; size: few; V: TRBV6-4; J: TRBJ2-2
CDR3: CASSEAVNSVNSPLHF; DNA: TGTGCCAGCAGTGAAGCGGTCAACTCGGTTAATTCACCCCTCCACTTT; D: .; size: many; V: TRBV6-1; J: TRBJ1-6
CDR3: CASRAGQGNTEAFF; DNA: TGTGCCAGCAGGGCCGGACAGGGGAACACTGAAGCTTTCTTT; D: TRBD1; size: few; V: TRBV2; J: TRBJ1-1
CDR3: CASSPRTAANPNTGELFF; DNA: TGTGCCAGCAGCCCAAGGACAGCGGCTAACCCGAACACCGGGGAGCTGTTTTTT; D: .; size: .; V: TRBV5-4; J: TRBJ2-2
CDR3: CASSQLPGVGGYTF; DNA: TGTGCCAGCAGCCAACTTCCAGGGGTCGGTGGCTACACCTTC; D: .; size: .; V: TRBV3-1; J: TRBJ1-2
CDR3: CASSYSGVNTQYF; DNA: TGTGCCAGCAGTTACTCAGGGGTGAATACGCAGTATTTT; D: .; size: .; V: TRBV6-6; J: TRBJ2-3
CDR3: CASSLPGTANYEQYF; DNA: TGTGCCAGCAGCTTACCTGGGACGGCGAATTACGAGCAGTACTTC; D: .; size: .; V: TRBV7-9; J: TRBJ2-7
CDR3: CASNQRDRIFSGNTIYF; DNA: TGTGCCAGCAACCAACGGGACCGAATCTTCTCTGGAAACACCATATATTTT; D: .; size: many; V: TRBV6-2/TRBV6-3; J: TRBJ1-3
CDR3: CASSFLTGLYNEQFF; DNA: TGTGCCAGCAGTTTTTTGACAGGGCTATACAATGAGCAGTTCTTC; D: TRBD1; size: .; V: TRBV12-3/TRBV12-4; J: TRBJ2-1
CDR3: CASSGGANYGYTF; DNA: TGTGCCAGCAGCGGAGGGGCGAACTATGGCTACACCTTC; D: .; size: .; V: TRBV5-6; J: TRBJ1-2
CDR3: CASSKTGPRNEKLFF; DNA: TGTGCCAGCAGCAAGACCGGCCCTCGTAATGAAAAACTGTTTTTT; D: .; size: .; V: TRBV7-9; J: TRBJ1-4
CDR3: CATSDPEGVGTQYF; DNA: TGTGCCACCAGTGACCCCGAGGGGGTTGGTACGCAGTATTTT; D: .; size: .; V: TRBV24-1; J: TRBJ2-3
CDR3: CASSTRQVTLVEQFF; DNA: TGTGCCAGTAGTACAAGACAGGTGACGCTGGTTGAGCAGTTCTTC; D: .; size: .; V: TRBV19; J: TRBJ2-1